This T cell receptor (beta chain) derives from a study of graft-versus-host responses after intestinal transplantation. Germline V gene lookup returns CDR1 LNHDA and CDR2 SQIVND (reference sequence). V lost 3 bases, J lost 0 bases, and 12 bases lay in between. The CDR3 has 17 amino acids. The protocol was immunoSEQ multiplex PCR, while the TCRdb copy is restricted to in-frame clones and leaves out a portion. The sample shows about 94,000 clones, roughly nine tenths of them seen only once. Points on this clone: Its cognate antigen is unknown.

The sequenced sample was unstimulated CD8+ T cells sorted from spleen or lymph node cells, obtained before intestinal transplant. This sequence was found in a human donor who received an intestinal transplant. This chain joins TRBV19 and TRBJ2-6; TRBD2 might be the D (5 bases). The CDR3 region is CASSIGSGISGANVLTF. For the CDR3, the DNA is TGTGCCAGTAGTATTGGGTCGGGGATCTCTGGGGCCAACGTCCTGACTTTC.